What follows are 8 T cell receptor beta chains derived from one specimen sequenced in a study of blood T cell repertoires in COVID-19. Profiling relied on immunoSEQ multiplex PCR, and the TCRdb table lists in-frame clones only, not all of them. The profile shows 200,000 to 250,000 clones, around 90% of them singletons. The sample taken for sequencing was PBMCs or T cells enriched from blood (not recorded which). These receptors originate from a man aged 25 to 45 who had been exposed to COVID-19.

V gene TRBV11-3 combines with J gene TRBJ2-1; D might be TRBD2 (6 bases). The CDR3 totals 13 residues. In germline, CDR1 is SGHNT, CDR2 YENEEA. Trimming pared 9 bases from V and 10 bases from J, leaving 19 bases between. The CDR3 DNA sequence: TGTGCCAGTGGACTAAATGGACTCGGCGAGCAGTTCTTC. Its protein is CASGLNGLGEQFF.

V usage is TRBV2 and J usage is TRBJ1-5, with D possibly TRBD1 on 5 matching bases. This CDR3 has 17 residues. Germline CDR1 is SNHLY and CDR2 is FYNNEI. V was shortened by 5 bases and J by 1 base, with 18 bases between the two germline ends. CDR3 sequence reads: CASSYRYSRQSNQPQHF. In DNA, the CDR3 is TGTGCCAGCAGTTACCGATATTCCCGACAGAGCAATCAGCCCCAGCATTTT.

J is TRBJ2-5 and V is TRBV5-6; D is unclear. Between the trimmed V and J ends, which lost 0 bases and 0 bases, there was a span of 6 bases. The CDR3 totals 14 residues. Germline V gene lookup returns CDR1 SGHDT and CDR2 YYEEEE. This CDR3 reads CASSLGQYQETQYF. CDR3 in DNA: TGTGCCAGCAGCTTGGGCCAGTACCAAGAGACCCAGTACTTC.

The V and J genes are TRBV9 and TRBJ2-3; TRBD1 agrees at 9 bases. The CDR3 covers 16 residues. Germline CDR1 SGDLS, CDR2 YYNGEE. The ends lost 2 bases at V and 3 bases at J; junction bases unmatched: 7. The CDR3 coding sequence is TGTGCCAGCAGCGTTACGGACAGGGGTGCGACAGATACGCAGTATTTT. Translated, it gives CASSVTDRGATDTQYF. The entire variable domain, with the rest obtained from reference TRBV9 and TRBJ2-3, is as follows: DSGVTQTPKHLITATGQRVTLRCSPRSGDLSVYWYQQSLDQGLQFLIQYYNGEERAKGNILERFSAQQFPDLHSELNLSSLELGDSALYFCASSVTDRGATDTQYFGPGTRLTVL.

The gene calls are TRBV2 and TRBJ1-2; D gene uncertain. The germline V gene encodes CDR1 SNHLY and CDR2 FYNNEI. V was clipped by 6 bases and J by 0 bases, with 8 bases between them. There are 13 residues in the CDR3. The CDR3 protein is CASRESSNYGYTF. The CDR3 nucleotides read TGTGCCAGCAGGGAGAGCTCTAACTATGGCTACACCTTC.

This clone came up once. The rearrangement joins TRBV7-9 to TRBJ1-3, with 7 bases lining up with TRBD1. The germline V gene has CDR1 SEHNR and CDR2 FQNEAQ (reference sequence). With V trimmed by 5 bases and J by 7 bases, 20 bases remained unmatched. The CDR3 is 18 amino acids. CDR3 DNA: TGTGCCAGCAGCCGCCGACAGGGCGGAGATGATCGGAGGAACACCATATATTTT. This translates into CASSRRQGGDDRRNTIYF.

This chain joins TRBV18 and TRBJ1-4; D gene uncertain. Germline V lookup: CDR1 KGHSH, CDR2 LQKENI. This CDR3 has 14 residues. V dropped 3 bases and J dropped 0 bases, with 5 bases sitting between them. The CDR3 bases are TGTGCCAGCTCACCCAGTGCAACTAATGAAAAACTGTTTTTT. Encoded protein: CASSPSATNEKLFF.

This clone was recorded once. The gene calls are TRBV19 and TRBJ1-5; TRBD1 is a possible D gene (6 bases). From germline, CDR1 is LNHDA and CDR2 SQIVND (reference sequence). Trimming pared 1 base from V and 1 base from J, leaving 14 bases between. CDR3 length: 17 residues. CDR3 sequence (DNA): TGTGCCAGTAGTATAGTGAGGACAGTTAGGAGCAATCAGCCCCAGCATTTT. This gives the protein CASSIVRTVRSNQPQHF.